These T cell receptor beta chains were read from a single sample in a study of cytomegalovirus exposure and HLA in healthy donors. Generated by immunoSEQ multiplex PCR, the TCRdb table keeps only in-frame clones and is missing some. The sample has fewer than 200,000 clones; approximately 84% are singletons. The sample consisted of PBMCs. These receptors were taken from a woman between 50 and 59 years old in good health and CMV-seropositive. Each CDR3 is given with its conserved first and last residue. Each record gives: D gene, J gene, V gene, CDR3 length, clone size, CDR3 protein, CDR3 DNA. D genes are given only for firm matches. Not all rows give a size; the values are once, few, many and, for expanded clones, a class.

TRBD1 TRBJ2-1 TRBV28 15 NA CASSLSGTGRNEQFF TGTGCCAGCAGTTTATCCGGGACAGGGAGGAATGAGCAGTTCTTC
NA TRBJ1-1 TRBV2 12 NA CASRVQDTEAFF TGTGCCAGCAGGGTTCAGGACACTGAAGCTTTCTTT
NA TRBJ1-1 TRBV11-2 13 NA CASSPRDARGAFF TGTGCCAGCAGCCCGCGGGACGCCCGAGGGGCTTTCTTT
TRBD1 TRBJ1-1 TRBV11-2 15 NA CASRIRGLVNTEAFF TGTGCCAGCCGCATCAGGGGGCTGGTGAACACTGAAGCTTTCTTT
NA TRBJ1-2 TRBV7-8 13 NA CASSLAENYGYTF TGTGCCAGCAGCTTAGCAGAGAACTATGGCTACACCTTC
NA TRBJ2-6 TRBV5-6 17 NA CASSLAGYRAGANVLTF TGTGCCAGCAGCTTGGCCGGGTACAGGGCTGGGGCCAACGTCCTGACTTTC
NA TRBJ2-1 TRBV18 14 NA CASSPPARANEQFF TGTGCCAGCTCACCACCGGCCAGGGCGAATGAGCAGTTCTTC
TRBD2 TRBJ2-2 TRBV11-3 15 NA CASSSWTSGTGELFF TGTGCCAGCAGCTCATGGACTAGCGGCACCGGGGAGCTGTTTTTT
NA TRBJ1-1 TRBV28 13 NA CAGAPPGDTEAFF TGTGCCGGCGCCCCCCCGGGGGACACTGAAGCTTTCTTT
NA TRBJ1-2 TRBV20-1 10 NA CSARSYGYTF TGCAGTGCTAGATCGTATGGCTACACCTTC
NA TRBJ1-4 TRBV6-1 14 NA CASSRRAEGEKLFF TGTGCCAGCAGTCGGAGGGCGGAGGGTGAAAAACTGTTTTTT
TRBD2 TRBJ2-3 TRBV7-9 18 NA CASSSPWGTSGEPGTQYF TGTGCCAGCAGCTCCCCCTGGGGCACTAGCGGGGAACCAGGTACGCAGTATTTT
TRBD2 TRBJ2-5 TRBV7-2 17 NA CASSPSGLAGEGETQYF TGTGCCAGCAGCCCATCGGGACTAGCGGGAGAGGGAGAGACCCAGTACTTC
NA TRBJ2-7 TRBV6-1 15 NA CASSEEAGSSYEQYF TGTGCCAGCAGTGAAGAAGCGGGCAGCTCCTACGAGCAGTACTTC
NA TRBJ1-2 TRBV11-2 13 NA CASTQGSFVGYTF TGTGCCAGCACTCAGGGTTCCTTCGTTGGCTACACCTTC
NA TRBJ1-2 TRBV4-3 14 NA CASSRMRVNYGYTF TGCGCCAGCAGCCGCATGAGGGTAAACTATGGCTACACCTTC
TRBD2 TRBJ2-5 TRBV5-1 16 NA CASTLAPSGGQETQYF TGCGCCAGCACCTTGGCGCCTAGCGGGGGACAAGAGACCCAGTACTTC
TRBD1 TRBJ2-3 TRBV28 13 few CASWDRTTDTQYF TGTGCCAGTTGGGACAGAACCACAGATACGCAGTATTTT
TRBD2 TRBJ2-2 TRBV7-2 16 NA CASSLLAGGNTGELFF TGTGCCAGCAGCCTCCTAGCGGGGGGCAACACCGGGGAGCTGTTTTTT
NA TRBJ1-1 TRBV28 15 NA CASSSPGVGGRAAFF TGTGCCAGCAGTTCCCCCGGTGTGGGGGGGCGGGCGGCTTTCTTT
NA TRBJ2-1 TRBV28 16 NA CASSQGEREIDNEQFF TGTGCCAGCAGCCAGGGGGAGCGGGAGATCGACAATGAGCAGTTCTTC
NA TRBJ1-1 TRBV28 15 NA CASSPTGTPNTEAFF TGTGCCAGCAGTCCTACCGGGACACCGAACACTGAAGCTTTCTTT